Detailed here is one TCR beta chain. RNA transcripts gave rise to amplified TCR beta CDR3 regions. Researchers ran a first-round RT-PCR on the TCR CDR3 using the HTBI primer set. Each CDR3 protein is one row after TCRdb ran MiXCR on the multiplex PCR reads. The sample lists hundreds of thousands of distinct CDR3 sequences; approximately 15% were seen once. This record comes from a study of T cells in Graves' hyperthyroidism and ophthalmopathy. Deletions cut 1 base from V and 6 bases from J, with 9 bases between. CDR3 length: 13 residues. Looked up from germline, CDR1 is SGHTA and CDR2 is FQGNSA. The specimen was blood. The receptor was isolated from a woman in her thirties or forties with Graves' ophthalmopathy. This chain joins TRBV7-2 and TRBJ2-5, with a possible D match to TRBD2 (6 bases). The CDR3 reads CASSLGDLKTQYF. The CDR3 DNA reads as TGTGCCAGCAGCTTAGGGGACTTGAAGACCCAGTACTTC.